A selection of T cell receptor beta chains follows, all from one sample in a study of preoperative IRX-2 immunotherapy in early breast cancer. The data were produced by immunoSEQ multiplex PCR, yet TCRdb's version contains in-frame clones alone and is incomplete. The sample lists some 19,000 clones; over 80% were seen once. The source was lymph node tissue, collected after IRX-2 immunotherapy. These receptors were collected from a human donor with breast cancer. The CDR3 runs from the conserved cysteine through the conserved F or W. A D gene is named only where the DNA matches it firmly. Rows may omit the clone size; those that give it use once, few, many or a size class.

TGTGCCTGGAATAGGGGTCTGGTCACTGAAGCTTTCTTT CAWNRGLVTEAFF TRBV30 - TRBJ1-1 -
TGTGCCAGCCAAACTAGCGGGACCTTTTACGAGCAGTACTTC CASQTSGTFYEQYF TRBV28 TRBD2 TRBJ2-7 -
TGTGCCAGCTCACCACAGGTAGCGGGGGACAATGAGCAGTTCTTC CASSPQVAGDNEQFF TRBV18 TRBD2 TRBJ2-1 -
TGTGCCAGCAGTTTAGGGAACAGGGGCGGCTATGGCTACACCTTC CASSLGNRGGYGYTF TRBV28 TRBD1 TRBJ1-2 once
TGTGCCAGTAGTTATCGTTTCGCCGCAGATACGCAGTATTTT CASSYRFAADTQYF TRBV19 - TRBJ2-3 -
TGTGCCACCAGCTATAGCGGGAGCTCCTACGAGCAGTACTTC CATSYSGSSYEQYF TRBV15 TRBD2 TRBJ2-7 few
TGCGCCAGCAGCGACGGACAAAATAACCAGCCCCAGCATTTT CASSDGQNNQPQHF TRBV10-2 - TRBJ1-5 -
TGTGCCAGCAGCCCCTATAGGGAGGGAGCGGGAAAGACCCAGTACTTC CASSPYREGAGKTQYF TRBV9 TRBD2 TRBJ2-5 -
TGTGCCTGGAGTTTGGGGTATGGGACTGAAGCTTTCTTT CAWSLGYGTEAFF TRBV30 - TRBJ1-1 -
TGTGCCAGTATCCAAATGAACAGGGTTAACAGCAATCAGCCCCAGCATTTT CASIQMNRVNSNQPQHF TRBV19 - TRBJ1-5 -
TGTGCCAGCAGCTTAGAAACAGGGAACTATGGCTACACCTTC CASSLETGNYGYTF TRBV7-7 - TRBJ1-2 -
TGTGCCAGCTCACCACCGGGGCACAGGGGAGCTCAGCCCCAGCATTTT CASSPPGHRGAQPQHF TRBV18 TRBD1 TRBJ1-5 -
TGTGCCATTCGGGGACTAGCGGGAGGGAACACCGGGGAGCTGTTTTTT CAIRGLAGGNTGELFF TRBV19 TRBD2 TRBJ2-2 -
TGCGCCAGCAGCAGGAGGGGGTCGCTGAACACTGAAGCTTTCTTT CASSRRGSLNTEAFF TRBV5-1 - TRBJ1-1 -
TGCGCCAGCAGCCCAATCGGGCGGTCAACTAATGAAAAACTGTTTTTT CASSPIGRSTNEKLFF TRBV5-1 - TRBJ1-4 -
TGTGCCAGCAGTGCCTTGGGACAGGAGGAAGACACAGATACGCAGTATTTT CASSALGQEEDTDTQYF TRBV28 TRBD1 TRBJ2-3 -
TGTGCCAGCAGAGGACTAGCTGCGAACACCGGGGAGCTGTTTTTT CASRGLAANTGELFF TRBV28 TRBD2 TRBJ2-2 -
TGTGCCAGCAGCGTAGCCCCCCTAGCCGCACTACAAGAGACCCAGTACTTC CASSVAPLAALQETQYF TRBV9 - TRBJ2-5 -
TGTGCCAGCAGTCGCTCGACCGGGACAGGTCAAGAGACCCAGTACTTC CASSRSTGTGQETQYF TRBV28 TRBD1 TRBJ2-5 -
TGCGCCAGCGGAAGAGACAGGCGAGATCAGCCCCAGCATTTT CASGRDRRDQPQHF TRBV10-2 - TRBJ1-5 -
TGTGCCACCAGCAGAGGGTCAGAGAATGAAAAACTGTTTTTT CATSRGSENEKLFF TRBV15 - TRBJ1-4 -
TGCAGCGTTTGGACCAACCGCTTGGGCTACACCTTC CSVWTNRLGYTF TRBV29-1 - TRBJ1-2 -
TGTGCCAGCAGTCTATCTACTAGCGGTCAGACCGGGGAGCTGTTTTTT CASSLSTSGQTGELFF TRBV28 TRBD2 TRBJ2-2 -
TGTGCCACCAGCATGATTGGGGCCCCCGCTGTAAATCAGCCCCAGCATTTT CATSMIGAPAVNQPQHF TRBV15 - TRBJ1-5 -
TGTGCCAGCAGCCTCAACAGGGGAAATACGCAGTATTTT CASSLNRGNTQYF TRBV7-2 TRBD1 TRBJ2-3 -
TGTGCCAGCAGTTGGATCGCTGGGGCCAACGTCCTGACTTTC CASSWIAGANVLTF TRBV6-8 - TRBJ2-6 -
TGTGCCAGTAGTCGATACTCCGGGACAGGAGGGCACGAGCAGTACTTC CASSRYSGTGGHEQYF TRBV19 TRBD1 TRBJ2-7 once
TGTGCCAGCAGTTACCAACTCCAAGAACACGAGCAGTACTTC CASSYQLQEHEQYF TRBV6-8 - TRBJ2-7 -
TGTGCCAGCCGGGACGCCGGGGACTACGAGCAGTACTTC CASRDAGDYEQYF TRBV6-8 - TRBJ2-7 -
TGTGCCAGCAGTCCCCGAGCAGGGGCAGCTTTCTTT CASSPRAGAAFF TRBV27 - TRBJ1-1 -
TGTGCCTGGAGTGTACTCCCACCTGAAGCTTTCTTT CAWSVLPPEAFF TRBV30 - TRBJ1-1 few
TGTGCCAGCTCACCCCGACCAGATTTTAATGAAAAACTGTTTTTT CASSPRPDFNEKLFF TRBV18 - TRBJ1-4 -
TGTGCCAGCTGGGATAGCGGGACGAACGACGGGGAGCTGTTTTTT CASWDSGTNDGELFF TRBV9 TRBD2 TRBJ2-2 once
TGTGCCAGCACGGCTCGGGGGCGAAACTATGGCTACACCTTC CASTARGRNYGYTF TRBV6-8 - TRBJ1-2 few
TGTGCCTGGAAAGCCAGGGGCGTGAACTATGGCTACACCTTC CAWKARGVNYGYTF TRBV30 - TRBJ1-2 -
TGTGCCAGCAGGGGACAGGGCTCGGGAAACACCATATATTTT CASRGQGSGNTIYF TRBV6-8 TRBD1 TRBJ1-3 -
TGTGCCAGCAGTTACGGGACGCTAGCCAAAAACATTCAGTACTTC CASSYGTLAKNIQYF TRBV6-8 - TRBJ2-4 -
TGTGCCAGCAGCGCGCGGGTCAGCTCCTATAATTCACCCCTCCACTTT CASSARVSSYNSPLHF TRBV11-3 - TRBJ1-6 -
TGTGCCATCAGTGAGTCGTTTAGCGGCACAGATACGCAGTATTTT CAISESFSGTDTQYF TRBV10-3 - TRBJ2-3 -
TGCGCCAGCAGCCAAGGGCGTATTGGTGGCTACACCTTC CASSQGRIGGYTF TRBV4-1 - TRBJ1-2 -
TGTGCCAGCAGCAAAGCGGACAGGGGCGAGACCCAGTACTTC CASSKADRGETQYF TRBV7-6 TRBD1 TRBJ2-5 -
TGCGCCAGCAGCAAATCCAGGGGCGACACTGAAGCTTTCTTT CASSKSRGDTEAFF TRBV5-1 - TRBJ1-1 -
TGTGCCAGCAGCGTAGGGCACATAGCGGGCACAGATACGCAGTATTTT CASSVGHIAGTDTQYF TRBV9 - TRBJ2-3 -